The sequence of this T cell receptor beta chain was determined in a study of blood T cell repertoires in COVID-19 (dated by TCRdb to about 2020). Turning to the overall study: Collaborator samples came from the United States, Italy and Spain and covered acute and convalescent phases of COVID-19. Where available, HLA class I and class II types were obtained from metadata supplied by the sample provider rather than from assay-based typing. The dataset comprised deeply sampled blood TCRbeta repertoires from subjects exposed to, actively infected with, or recovered from COVID-19. The repertoires were released in a freely available public database intended as a resource for research on the immune response to SARS-CoV-2. The prospective study material was composed of cDNA or gDNA derived from T cells, B-cell-depleted T cells, or PBMCs. Samples came from the ongoing ImmuneRACE study (first 160 participants) plus 1,254 subjects from 6 global collaborators. Nearly every sample came with metadata listing a de-identified subject ID, COVID-19 status, age in years and sex.

The CDR3 measures 19 amino acids from cysteine to phenylalanine. The kept DNA is CDR3 alone, 57 bases in frame from the first base. CDR1 and CDR2 are read off the germline V gene (reference sequence) as SEHNR and FQNEAQ. Clipping removes 2 bases from V and 4 bases from J, with 17 as the unmatched junction base count. On this clone: No antigen is known for it. Base qualities are not provided; no much larger clone lies one nucleotide away.

In Seattle, one collaborating source enrolled patients while the infection was active and tracked those patients longitudinally over the course of disease. Each collaborating institution followed its own protocols to collect whole blood in K2EDTA tubes. For TCRbeta analysis, collaborator samples were shipped as frozen whole blood, as isolated PBMCs, or as DNA extracted from either sample type. The immunoSEQ Assay, a bias-controlled multiplex PCR, was used to amplify TCRbeta CDR3 regions from genomic DNA. In the source study's methods: The number of nucleated cells in each sample was estimated from the amplification of reference gene primers within the assay. Sequence reads were collapsed and filtered to measure the absolute abundance of every unique TCRbeta CDR3 rearrangement. For each sample, productive Simpson clonality was calculated as the square root of Simpson's diversity index over productive rearrangements. TCRdb holds this immuneACCESS table with in-frame rearrangements only. Some clones are missing; in checked studies, unresolved V genes explain under half, and the rest has no known cause. V and J calls and clone size follow that table, whereas D and trimming were derived from the DNA. In this sample the table shows some 240,000 clones, about 87% of which occur a single time. Roughly 10% of the sample is in the top ten clones.

What the study reported, not specific to this receptor: Clinical and demographic metadata were provided uncurated, with the amount varying by source and participant.

The specimen was peripheral blood. The chain employs TRBV7-9 and TRBJ1-5; TRBD1 matches 7 bases in the middle. The receptor's source is a woman between 65 and 79 years old with COVID-19, enrolled during active disease. Here the CDR3 is given as CASSLSRGGRTITNQPQHF. The nucleotides are TGTGCCAGCAGCTTATCGCGAGGGGGCCGGACTATAACGAATCAGCCCCAGCATTTT.